This T cell receptor beta chain derives from a study of T cells in Graves' hyperthyroidism and ophthalmopathy. Study-wide results and caveats: Expanded thyroid clonotypes (above 0.001) were mostly also found in blood.

A remark on this clonotype: The antigen is not known.

Amplified regions were TCR beta CDR3 sequences from RNA transcripts. First-round RT-PCR with HTBI primers amplified the TCR CDR3 region. In TCRdb, the multiplex PCR reads were re-called with MiXCR into one record per CDR3 protein. The data contain approximately 590,000 distinct CDR3 sequences, approximately 14% of them singletons. Specimen: blood. This TCR derives from a woman aged 25 to 39 with Graves' hyperthyroidism.

The DNA of the CDR3 is TGTGCCAGCAGCTTCCGGCTAGCGGGAAATGGCGGGGAGCTGTTTTTT. Protein sequence: CASSFRLAGNGGELFF. The chain couples TRBV2 to TRBJ2-2; 9 positions agree with TRBD2. With V trimmed by 6 bases and J by 7 bases, 12 bases remained unmatched. In germline, CDR1 is SNHLY, CDR2 FYNNEI. The CDR3 totals 16 residues.